This entry lists 20 T cell receptor beta chains sequenced from one sample in a study of T cell responses to AZD1222 COVID-19 vaccine. Using immunoSEQ multiplex PCR, the repertoire was profiled, and TCRdb retains in-frame clones only, with some absent. Seen here are approximately 110,000 clones, about 90% observed once, and the top ten hold 4.2%. Specimen: peripheral blood, collected on day 0 of AZD1222 vaccination. These receptors were taken from an adult in good health.

The chain is built from TRBV10-2 and TRBJ2-7; D is undetermined. V was clipped by 2 bases and J by 3 bases, with 8 bases between them. The CDR3 totals 13 residues. Germline values: CDR1 WSHSY, CDR2 SAAADI. DNA of the CDR3: TGCGCCAGCAGTGAGCAGGCCCTCTACGAGCAGTACTTC. Translated, it gives CASSEQALYEQYF.

The chain uses TRBV2 and TRBJ1-2, with D perhaps matching TRBD1 (5 bases). Germline values: CDR1 SNHLY, CDR2 FYNNEI. Deletions cut 3 bases from V and 3 bases from J, with 17 bases between. This CDR3 has 16 residues. CDR3 in DNA: TGTGCCAGCAGTGATCGGGGGAGCAGGAATTACTATGGCTACACCTTC. It specifies CASSDRGSRNYYGYTF.

This chain uses TRBV7-8 with TRBJ1-1; weak D call: TRBD1 (6 bases). The CDR3 is 13 amino acids. The germline V gene has CDR1 SGHVS and CDR2 FQNEAQ. Trimming took off 4 bases at V and 11 bases at J, with 17 bases between the two ends. The CDR3 DNA is TGTGCCAGCAGCTCTGTCCCCGGGACATGGGCTTTCTTT. Translating it yields CASSSVPGTWAFF.

This clone was observed a handful of times. The chain carries TRBV5-4 and TRBJ1-6; 7 bases line up with TRBD1. The CDR3 totals 15 residues. Germline CDR1 is SGHNT and CDR2 is YYREEE (reference sequence). Trimming removed 4 bases from V and 4 bases from J; junction bases left unmatched: 5. The CDR3 loop is CASSPGQDYNSPLHF. The CDR3 DNA reads as TGTGCCAGCAGCCCCGGACAGGATTATAATTCACCCCTCCACTTT.

V usage is TRBV27 and J usage is TRBJ1-1, with 10 bases fitting TRBD1. Germline V gene data show CDR1 as MNHEY and CDR2 as SMNVEV (reference sequence). The CDR3 is made up of 16 amino acids. V lost 2 bases to trimming and J lost 1 base; unmatched junction nucleotides: 4. CDR3 residues: CASSLRGQGGNTEAFF. The DNA for the CDR3 is TGTGCCAGCAGTTTACGTGGACAGGGGGGGAACACTGAAGCTTTCTTT.

The CDR3, as DNA: TGTGCCAGCAGTTTATTAGCGGGGTCCTACAATGAGCAGTTCTTC. It translates to CASSLLAGSYNEQFF. J is TRBJ2-1 and V is TRBV27; 8 positions match TRBD2. The CDR3 extends over 15 amino acids. From germline, CDR1 is MNHEY and CDR2 SMNVEV (reference sequence). The V gene end was trimmed by 1 base and the J gene end by 1 base; junction bases not matched to a gene: 0.

The J gene is TRBJ2-3, the V gene TRBV5-1, with 8 bases fitting TRBD2. The V segment lost 6 bases and the J segment 2 bases; nucleotides outside the gene matches: 11. The CDR3 sequence is 16 residues long. Germline values: CDR1 SGHRS, CDR2 YFSETQ. The DNA for the CDR3 is TGCGCCAGCAACCAGGGTAGCGGGGTGGCCACAGATACGCAGTATTTT. Translated: CASNQGSGVATDTQYF.

V and J are TRBV7-3 and TRBJ2-1, with 11 bases fitting TRBD2. The CDR3 is 16 amino acids. The V segment lost 2 bases and the J segment 8 bases; nucleotides outside the gene matches: 8. CDR1 SGHTA and CDR2 FQGTGA come from the germline V gene. The CDR3 DNA follows: TGTGCCAGCAGCTTATTTCCGCTAGCGGGAGGACATGAGCAGTTCTTC. It is translated as CASSLFPLAGGHEQFF.

V usage is TRBV6-5 and J usage is TRBJ1-2; TRBD1 is a possible D gene (5 bases). This CDR3 spans 15 amino acids. V shed 4 bases and J shed 4 bases, with 16 bases lying between them. The germline V gene has CDR1 MNHEY and CDR2 SVGAGI. The CDR3 region is CASSSIRDGTYGYTF. The DNA for the CDR3 is TGTGCCAGCAGTTCGATCCGGGACGGAACCTATGGCTACACCTTC.

The chain links TRBV9 to TRBJ2-1, with 13 bases matching TRBD2. CDR1 and CDR2 (germline): SGDLS, YYNGEE. CDR3 size: 20 residues. Trimming took 4 bases from V and 4 from J; bases not matched to a gene: 17. CDR3 sequence: CASSPRPGTSGVVTYNEQFF. The DNA of the CDR3 is TGTGCCAGCAGCCCCCGACCCGGGACTAGCGGGGTGGTCACTTACAATGAGCAGTTCTTC.

V is TRBV30 and J is TRBJ2-1; D is ambiguous. Germline V gene data show CDR1 as GTSNPN and CDR2 as SVGIG (reference sequence). Trimming took 6 bases from V and 0 from J, leaving 9 bases between them. This CDR3 contains 13 residues. The CDR3 DNA reads TGTGCCTGCAGCAGGAGCTCCTACAATGAGCAGTTCTTC. It specifies CACSRSSYNEQFF. The entire variable domain, with the rest obtained from reference TRBV30 and TRBJ2-1, is as follows: SQTIHQWPATLVQPVGSPLSLECTVEGTSNPNLYWYRQAAGRGLQLLFYSVGIGQISSEVPQNLSASRPQDRQFILSSKKLLLSDSGFYLCACSRSSYNEQFFGPGTRLTVL.

This clone was found a few times. The rearrangement uses TRBV2 and TRBJ1-1; unclear D gene. CDR1 is SNHLY, CDR2 FYNNEI, per germline. The CDR3 contains 12 residues. Trimming took 6 bases from V and 1 from J, leaving 6 bases between them. DNA of the CDR3: TGTGCCAGCAGCAGACAGAACACTGAAGCTTTCTTT. This gives the protein CASSRQNTEAFF.

The CDR3 sequence: CASSWAGGYTF. For the CDR3, the DNA is TGTGCCAGCAGTTGGGCGGGGGGCTACACCTTC. The rearrangement joins TRBV27 to TRBJ1-2; D ambiguous. V gave up 4 bases and J gave up 8 bases, with 8 bases separating them. The germline V gene encodes CDR1 MNHEY and CDR2 SMNVEV (reference sequence). The CDR3 contains 11 residues.

By share, this clone ranks as medium-sized. V gene TRBV7-3 combines with J gene TRBJ1-1; a weak D match, TRBD1 (5 bases). This CDR3 comprises 15 residues. V gave up 1 base and J gave up 4 bases, with 13 bases separating them. Germline-derived CDR1 and CDR2 are SGHTA and FQGTGA. The CDR3 coding sequence is TGTGCCAGCAGCTTAATGGGGGGGAGTAGCACTGAAGCTTTCTTT. It codes for CASSLMGGSSTEAFF.

The rearrangement uses TRBV28 and TRBJ2-1; unclear D gene. The CDR3 loop spans 12 amino acids. Trimming cost V 1 base and J 7 bases, with 5 bases left between them. The germline CDR1 and CDR2 sequences are MDHEN and SYDVKM. CDR3 residues: CASSLSRNEQFF. Written as DNA, the CDR3 is TGTGCCAGCAGTTTATCAAGGAATGAGCAGTTCTTC. Full variable domain (rest looked up from reference TRBV28 and TRBJ2-1): DVKVTQSSRYLVKRTGEKVFLECVQDMDHENMFWYRQDPGLGLRLIYFSYDVKMKEKGDIPEGYSVSREKKERFSLILESASTNQTSMYLCASSLSRNEQFFGPGTRLTVL.

The V gene is TRBV27, the J gene TRBJ2-1, with 8 positions matching TRBD2. The germline V gene has CDR1 MNHEY and CDR2 SMNVEV (reference sequence). This CDR3 contains 14 residues. Trimming cost V 3 bases and J 5 bases; bases outside gene matches: 3. The CDR3: CASSLERGNNEQFF. The CDR3 DNA reads TGTGCCAGCAGTTTGGAGCGGGGGAACAATGAGCAGTTCTTC.

The chain couples TRBV27 to TRBJ2-7; 16 bases agree with TRBD2. CDR3 length equals 14 residues. Germline lookup yields CDR1 MNHEY and CDR2 SMNVEV (reference sequence). J was trimmed by 12 bases and V by 6 bases; bases with no gene match: 8. The CDR3 protein is CASRGTSGRGWPYF. CDR3 bases: TGTGCCAGCAGAGGGACTAGCGGGAGGGGATGGCCGTACTTC.

The CDR3: CASSLLLGGDGYTF. CDR3 nucleotides: TGTGCCAGCAGCTTATTACTGGGCGGAGATGGCTACACCTTC. V and J are TRBV7-6 and TRBJ1-2; unclear D gene. From germline, CDR1 is SGHVS and CDR2 FNYEAQ. This CDR3 comprises 14 residues. V was shortened by 2 bases and J by 6 bases, with 13 bases between the two germline ends.

This clone showed up just once. The chain combines TRBV19 with TRBJ1-5; D is ambiguous. Trimming pared 7 bases from V and 4 bases from J, leaving 14 bases between. Looked up from germline, CDR1 is LNHDA and CDR2 is SQIVND (reference sequence). The CDR3 covers 14 residues. CDR3 bases: TGTGCCAGTACTATTGCGATGGGGAATCAGCCCCAGCATTTT. This encodes CASTIAMGNQPQHF.

Here the CDR3 reads CATSDVLQTQYF. DNA for the CDR3: TGTGCCACCAGTGATGTCTTGCAGACCCAGTACTTC. J is TRBJ2-5 and V is TRBV24-1, with D unclear. This CDR3 contains 12 residues. Germline lookup yields CDR1 KGHDR and CDR2 SFDVKD. The V and J ends lost 3 bases and 6 bases respectively, with 7 bases between them.